This TCR beta chain appears in the sequencing data of a study of blood T cell repertoires in COVID-19 (dated by TCRdb to the early 2020s). Background on the whole study: Samples covering the acute and convalescent phases of COVID-19 were provided by collaborators in the United States, Italy and Spain. The prospective study material was composed of cDNA or gDNA derived from T cells, B-cell-depleted T cells, or PBMCs. The dataset comprised deeply sampled blood TCRbeta repertoires from subjects exposed to, actively infected with, or recovered from COVID-19. The repertoires were released in a freely available public database intended as a resource for research on the immune response to SARS-CoV-2. Samples came from the ongoing ImmuneRACE study (first 160 participants) plus 1,254 subjects from 6 global collaborators. The sample metadata nearly always contained a de-identified subject ID, COVID-19 status, age in years and sex. HLA class I and class II types, where available, came from metadata supplied by the sample provider rather than from assay-based typing.

Collaborating institutions collected whole blood in K2EDTA tubes following their own protocols. For TCRbeta analysis, collaborators shipped samples as frozen whole blood, isolated PBMCs, or DNA extracted from either of those sample types. The CDR3 goes from the cysteine to the phenylalanine over 15 residues. Kept here is only the CDR3 DNA, which spans 45 bases and is read in frame from base 1. Via the germline V gene (reference sequence), CDR1 is LNHNV and CDR2 YYDKDF. V is cut back by 0 bases and J by 6 bases, with 3 bases in the junction unmatched. As to this clone: Its specific antigen is unknown. Base quality data are lacking; no much larger clone is found one base away.

The research as a whole found: The amount of clinical and demographic metadata varied by source and participant and was provided uncurated.

TCRbeta CDR3 regions were amplified from genomic DNA using the immunoSEQ Assay, a bias-controlled multiplex PCR. In the original analysis: Within the assay, amplification of reference gene primers was used to estimate how many nucleated cells each sample contained. To quantify the absolute abundance of each unique TCRbeta CDR3 rearrangement, sequence reads were collapsed and filtered. For each sample, productive Simpson clonality was calculated as the square root of Simpson's diversity index over productive rearrangements. Here the immuneACCESS table is served through TCRdb, limited to in-frame sequences with V and J called. Missing clones are a known gap in these copies; in checked studies unresolved V genes cover under half, and the rest lacks a known reason. V, J and clone size are those of that table, while D and trimming were read from the DNA. In all, the sample holds about 89,000 clones, and about 91% of those were seen once. 0.47% of the sample lies in the top ten.

The sample comprised peripheral blood. The rearranged chain carries TRBV15 and TRBJ2-1, with TRBD2 matching 9 junction bases. The sequence came from a man aged 55 to 69 with acute or convalescent COVID-19. DNA sequence: TGTGCCACCAGCAGAGATCAAGCGGGAGGCAATGAGCAGTTCTTC. Its translation is CATSRDQAGGNEQFF.